Presented here are 24 T cell receptor beta chains from one specimen sequenced in a study of blood T cell repertoires in COVID-19. Clones were read by immunoSEQ multiplex PCR, and TCRdb kept only the in-frame ones, dropping some. Among some 120,000 clones listed, approximately 80% were seen once. The sample consisted of peripheral blood. The source of these receptors is a woman in her 70s with acute or convalescent COVID-19.

The sample holds a few counts of this clone. The chain combines TRBV18 with TRBJ2-1; 7 bases map to TRBD2. CDR1 and CDR2 (germline): KGHSH, LQKENI. The V gene end was trimmed by 6 bases and the J gene end by 4 bases; junction bases not matched to a gene: 6. This CDR3 is 14 amino acids long. The CDR3 DNA sequence: TGTGCCAGCTCTCTATGGGAGGGATACAATGAGCAGTTCTTC. It yields the protein CASSLWEGYNEQFF.

V usage is TRBV18 and J usage is TRBJ2-2, with D possibly being TRBD1 (6 bases). The germline gives CDR1 KGHSH, CDR2 LQKENI. CDR3 length: 17 amino acids. V lost 4 bases and J 4 bases, leaving 19 bases between the germline ends. CDR3 protein: CASSRWTSTQGTGELFF. The CDR3 DNA sequence: TGTGCCAGCTCACGATGGACCAGCACACAGGGCACCGGGGAGCTGTTTTTT.

The chain has TRBV4-2 and TRBJ2-5; 8 bases are shared with TRBD2. Trimming at V came to 4 bases and at J to 4 bases, leaving 11 bases not matched to a gene. The CDR3 runs 16 residues. CDR1 and CDR2 (germline): LGHNA, YNFKEQ. Written as DNA, the CDR3 is TGTGCCAGCAGCCGCGGAACGGGGGGGCAGGGAGAGACCCAGTACTTC. Protein: CASSRGTGGQGETQYF.

CDR3 in DNA: TGTGCCAGCTCACCGGCCCCCCAAGAGACCCAGTACTTC. Protein product: CASSPAPQETQYF. The genes are TRBV18 and TRBJ2-5; D is unclear. The CDR3 is made up of 13 amino acids. Germline loops: CDR1 KGHSH, CDR2 LQKENI. V was cut by 3 bases and J by 1 base, with 6 bases left in between.

V is TRBV30 and J is TRBJ1-1, with TRBD1 identical over 8 bases. The ends lost 5 bases at V and 4 bases at J; junction bases unmatched: 9. The CDR3 runs 14 residues. Per the germline V gene, CDR1 is GTSNPN and CDR2 is SVGIG (reference sequence). CDR3 nucleotide sequence: TGTGCCTGGGAGGTCGGACAGGGATTCACTGAAGCTTTCTTT. It specifies CAWEVGQGFTEAFF.

The rearrangement links TRBV28 to TRBJ1-5; D unclear. V dropped 10 bases and J dropped 9 bases, with 19 bases sitting between them. The CDR3 has 13 residues. In germline, CDR1 is MDHEN, CDR2 SYDVKM. The CDR3 loop reads CATAGGQEGPQHF. For the CDR3, the DNA is TGTGCCACCGCTGGTGGGCAGGAGGGGCCCCAGCATTTT.

The chain joins TRBV18 to TRBJ2-5, with TRBD1 matching 9 bases. Germline loops: CDR1 KGHSH, CDR2 LQKENI. This CDR3 spans 15 amino acids. V shed 4 bases and J 1 base; nucleotides not matched to a gene: 4. CDR3 coding DNA: TGTGCCAGCTCACAGGGACAGGGTATCCAAGAGACCCAGTACTTC. Translated, it gives CASSQGQGIQETQYF.

The chain links TRBV7-3 to TRBJ2-5; perhaps TRBD2 as D (5 bases). In germline, CDR1 is SGHTA, CDR2 FQGTGA. The CDR3 covers 13 residues. V lost 5 bases and J 2 bases, leaving 9 bases between the germline ends. The CDR3 region has the DNA TGTGCCAGCAGCCCCTCGGGGCAAGAGACCCAGTACTTC. Translation gives CASSPSGQETQYF.

The chain links TRBV6-1 to TRBJ2-7; D is perhaps TRBD2 (5 bases). V dropped 3 bases and J dropped 2 bases, with 8 bases sitting between them. The CDR3 has 13 residues. CDR1 and CDR2 (germline): MNHNS, SASEGT. CDR3 loop: CASSDVGAYEQYF. Written as DNA, the CDR3 is TGTGCCAGCAGTGACGTCGGGGCCTACGAGCAGTACTTC.

The genes are TRBV19 and TRBJ2-7; D remains ambiguous. The length of the CDR3 is 14 residues. Germline CDR1 reads LNHDA; CDR2 reads SQIVND (reference sequence). V lost 3 bases and J 2 bases, leaving 11 bases between the germline ends. The CDR3 sequence: CASSMYTTPYEQYF. As DNA, the CDR3 is TGTGCCAGTAGTATGTACACCACCCCCTACGAGCAGTACTTC. Supplemented by reference TRBV19 and TRBJ2-7, the full variable domain reads DGGITQSPKYLFRKEGQNVTLSCEQNLNHDAMYWYRQDPGQGLRLIYYSQIVNDFQKGDIAEGYSVSREKKESFPLTVTSAQKNPTAFYLCASSMYTTPYEQYFGPGTRLTVT.

The CDR3 is CASSPTAGATGELFF. The CDR3 nucleotides are TGTGCCAGCAGCCCCACCGCAGGGGCTACCGGGGAGCTGTTTTTT. The chain links TRBV5-6 to TRBJ2-2, with a possible D match to TRBD1 (6 bases). Per the germline V gene, CDR1 is SGHDT and CDR2 is YYEEEE. This CDR3 region has 15 residues. V was trimmed by 4 bases and J by 5 bases, leaving 15 bases between them.

The V gene is TRBV9, the J gene TRBJ2-3; the D gene is possibly TRBD1 (6 bases). CDR1 SGDLS and CDR2 YYNGEE come from the germline V gene. The CDR3 covers 14 residues. With 0 bases removed from V and 2 bases from J, the gap between germline ends came to 7 bases. The CDR3 is CASSVAGDTDTQYF. The CDR3 bases are TGTGCCAGCAGCGTAGCAGGGGACACAGATACGCAGTATTTT.

The rearrangement uses TRBV9 and TRBJ1-1; no clear D gene. Trimming removed 4 bases from V and 1 base from J, with 11 bases in between. The germline gives CDR1 SGDLS, CDR2 YYNGEE. The CDR3 is 14 amino acids. The CDR3 loop is CASSLLQENTEAFF. CDR3 bases: TGTGCCAGCAGCCTCCTCCAGGAGAACACTGAAGCTTTCTTT.

The rearrangement links TRBV12-5 to TRBJ2-1; 10 bases match TRBD2. The CDR3 extends over 16 amino acids. Germline V gives CDR1 LGHNT, CDR2 FRNRAP. Trimming removed 6 bases from V and 8 bases from J; junction bases left unmatched: 13. The CDR3 reads CASGDGASGSRDEQFF. Here the CDR3 DNA reads TGTGCTAGTGGGGACGGGGCTAGCGGGAGTCGGGATGAGCAGTTCTTC.

The rearrangement joins TRBV6-6 to TRBJ2-1, with 11 positions matching TRBD1. The V gene's germline CDR1 is MNHNY and CDR2 SVGAGI (reference sequence). The ends lost 6 bases at V and 4 bases at J; junction bases unmatched: 5. The CDR3 loop spans 15 amino acids. The CDR3 reads CASSPGTGGYNEQFF. The CDR3 nucleotides read TGTGCCAGCAGCCCCGGGACAGGGGGGTACAATGAGCAGTTCTTC.

The count of this clone is one. V is TRBV15 and J is TRBJ2-7; 7 bases fit TRBD1. J was trimmed by 5 bases and V by 5 bases; bases with no gene match: 12. From germline, CDR1 is LNHNV and CDR2 YYDKDF (reference sequence). This CDR3 comprises 15 residues. The CDR3 spells CATSPLRGGMDEQYF. Written as DNA, the CDR3 is TGTGCCACCAGCCCCCTAAGAGGGGGCATGGACGAGCAGTACTTC.

The CDR3 here is CASSFPGQGENYGYTF. The CDR3 DNA is TGTGCCAGCAGCTTTCCTGGACAGGGGGAGAACTATGGCTACACCTTC. The rearrangement uses TRBV5-4 and TRBJ1-2; 10 bases fit TRBD1. This CDR3 comprises 16 residues. V was pared by 2 bases and J by 2 bases, with 6 bases of the junction left unmatched. Per germline, CDR1 SGHNT and CDR2 YYREEE (reference sequence).

The rearrangement uses TRBV9 and TRBJ1-1, with D perhaps TRBD1 (6 bases). The germline V gene has CDR1 SGDLS and CDR2 YYNGEE. V was shortened by 4 bases and J by 0 bases, with 10 bases between the two germline ends. CDR3 length: 14 residues. DNA for the CDR3: TGTGCCAGCAGCCCTCGGACAGTGAACACTGAAGCTTTCTTT. Encoded protein: CASSPRTVNTEAFF. Based on the CDR3 plus reference TRBV9 and TRBJ1-1, the full variable domain is DSGVTQTPKHLITATGQRVTLRCSPRSGDLSVYWYQQSLDQGLQFLIQYYNGEERAKGNILERFSAQQFPDLHSELNLSSLELGDSALYFCASSPRTVNTEAFFGQGTRLTVV.

This sequence joins TRBV5-6 and TRBJ1-2, with D hard to call. The CDR3 sequence is 13 residues long. Germline V CDR1 and CDR2: SGHDT, YYEEEE. The V gene lost 0 bases and the J gene lost 8 bases, with 11 bases spanning the gap. The CDR3 DNA reads TGTGCCAGCAGCTTGGACGGTACTAGCGGCTACACCTTC. It translates to CASSLDGTSGYTF.

The chain recombines TRBV18 with TRBJ1-5; D may be TRBD1 (5 bases). This CDR3 has 15 residues. Germline V gene data show CDR1 as KGHSH and CDR2 as LQKENI. Deletions cut 3 bases from V and 3 bases from J, with 12 bases between. In DNA form, the CDR3 reads TGTGCCAGCTCACCGGGGCCTGAGCCCAATCAGCCCCAGCATTTT. Translated, it gives CASSPGPEPNQPQHF.

V usage is TRBV2 and J usage is TRBJ2-1; TRBD2 agrees at 12 bases. The germline CDR1 and CDR2 sequences are SNHLY and FYNNEI. V shed 7 bases, J shed 2 bases, and the junction held 6 bases outside the gene matches. This CDR3 spans 16 amino acids. The CDR3 region has the DNA TGTGCCAGCAAGACTAGCGGGGGCCAACCCTACAATGAGCAGTTCTTC. Its protein product is CASKTSGGQPYNEQFF. The complete variable domain, with remaining parts taken from reference TRBV2 and TRBJ2-1, reads EPEVTQTPSHQVTQMGQEVILRCVPISNHLYFYWYRQILGQKVEFLVSFYNNEISEKSEIFDDQFSVERPDGSNFTLKIRSTKLEDSAMYFCASKTSGGQPYNEQFFGPGTRLTVL.

This clone was observed once. The V and J genes are TRBV5-1 and TRBJ2-1; 12 nucleotides agree with TRBD2. CDR1 is SGHRS, CDR2 YFSETQ, per germline. The CDR3 contains 16 residues. V shed 5 bases, J shed 5 bases, and the junction held 8 bases outside the gene matches. The CDR3 DNA is TGCGCCAGCAGTCCTGGACTAGCGGGGAGTCACAATGAGCAGTTCTTC. Protein: CASSPGLAGSHNEQFF.

The chain couples TRBV18 to TRBJ1-1; D perhaps matches TRBD1 (6 bases). CDR1 is KGHSH, CDR2 LQKENI, per germline. CDR3 size: 12 residues. The ends were cut back, 3 bases at V and 5 bases at J, with 7 bases in the middle. In nucleotides, the CDR3 is TGTGCCAGCTCACCCGGACAGACTGAAGCTTTCTTT. Protein product: CASSPGQTEAFF.

The DNA for the CDR3 is TGTGCCAGCAGTATCCCCGGCGGGTACAATGAGCAGTTCTTC. This translates into CASSIPGGYNEQFF. This chain joins TRBV25-1 and TRBJ2-1; tentatively, D is TRBD2 (5 bases). Germline V gene data show CDR1 as MGHDK and CDR2 as SYGVNS. The CDR3 totals 14 residues. V was shortened by 5 bases and J by 4 bases, with 12 bases between the two germline ends.